These 16 T cell receptor beta chains were sequenced from one sample in a study of blood T cell repertoires in COVID-19. Measured with immunoSEQ multiplex PCR; TCRdb has only the in-frame clones, and not every one. The sample contains under 250,000 clones, around 88% of which appear only once. The sample consisted of peripheral blood. All receptors derive from a woman aged 25 to 45 with COVID-19, enrolled during active disease.

The chain couples TRBV3-1 (or the pseudogene TRBV3-2) to TRBJ1-1; 7 positions agree with TRBD1. The CDR3 sequence is 19 residues long. Germline-derived CDR1 and CDR2 are LGHDT and YNNKEL (reference sequence). J gave up 0 bases and V 0 bases, and 13 bases lay outside the gene matches. CDR3 sequence reads: CASSQDEVTGIKMNTEAFF. Written as DNA, the CDR3 is TGTGCCAGCAGCCAAGATGAAGTGACAGGGATCAAGATGAACACTGAAGCTTTCTTT.

This clone was counted a single time. For the CDR3, the DNA is TGCAGTGCTAGTCCCCCGAGGGCGCTGAACACTGAAGCTTTCTTT. Translated: CSASPPRALNTEAFF. The chain couples TRBV20-1 to TRBJ1-1; unclear D gene. V lost 3 bases, J lost 0 bases, and 14 bases lay in between. The CDR3 spans 15 residues. Germline V lookup: CDR1 DFQATT, CDR2 SNEGSKA (reference sequence).

The chain is built from TRBV9 and TRBJ1-3; D not certain. CDR1 is SGDLS, CDR2 YYNGEE, per germline. This CDR3 is built from 15 residues. The germline V and J ends were trimmed by 3 bases and 2 bases, with 12 bases remaining between them. This CDR3 is CASSAPGGAGNTIYF. CDR3 nucleotide sequence: TGTGCCAGCAGCGCCCCCGGCGGCGCTGGAAACACCATATATTTT.

The chain has TRBV3-1 (or the pseudogene TRBV3-2) and TRBJ1-5, with 7 bases lining up with TRBD1. Germline trimming cut 0 bases from V and 5 bases from J; bases unmatched to any gene: 4. CDR1 is LGHDT and CDR2 is YNNKEL in the germline V gene (reference sequence). The CDR3 covers 15 residues. The CDR3 DNA reads as TGTGCCAGCAGCCAAGATCACAGGGGAGATCAGCCCCAGCATTTT. Translating gives CASSQDHRGDQPQHF.

The CDR3 DNA reads as TGTGCCAGCTCAACAATCGCGGGGGCAAGGGGTACTGAAGCTTTCTTT. This gives the protein CASSTIAGARGTEAFF. This chain connects TRBV18 to TRBJ1-1, with a possible D match to TRBD1 (6 bases). Trimming removed 5 bases from V and 5 bases from J, with 21 bases in between. Per the germline V gene, CDR1 is KGHSH and CDR2 is LQKENI. CDR3 size: 16 residues.

This clone was seen only once. The genes are TRBV6-5 and TRBJ1-4, with D possibly TRBD1 on 5 matching bases. CDR1 is MNHEY, CDR2 SVGAGI, per germline. The ends were cut back, 8 bases at V and 11 bases at J, with 18 bases in the middle. The CDR3 covers 13 residues. The DNA for the CDR3 is TGTGCCAGCTCTCCCCCCGGGGGTGATAAACTGTTTTTT. It yields the protein CASSPPGGDKLFF.

The genes are TRBV28 and TRBJ1-1; D is uncertain. The V and J ends lost 8 bases and 3 bases respectively, with 10 bases between them. The CDR3 covers 12 residues. The V gene's germline CDR1 is MDHEN and CDR2 SYDVKM. CDR3 coding DNA: TGTGCCAGCGCGGGAGCCGACACTGAAGCTTTCTTT. It translates to CASAGADTEAFF.

This clone has only one observation. The V gene is TRBV5-8, the J gene TRBJ1-4, with 7 bases lining up with TRBD1. Trimming took 4 bases from V and 4 from J; bases not matched to a gene: 10. Germline V gene data show CDR1 as SGHTS and CDR2 as YDEGEE. The CDR3 has 16 residues. The DNA of the CDR3 is TGTGCCAGCAGCCCTGGGACAGACGTATATAATGAAAAACTGTTTTTT. Residues: CASSPGTDVYNEKLFF.

V usage is TRBV4-3 and J usage is TRBJ2-7; a weak D match, TRBD2 (5 bases). Trimming cost V 4 bases and J 1 base, with 20 bases left between them. The V gene's germline CDR1 is LGHNA and CDR2 YSLEER. This CDR3 has 17 residues. CDR3 protein: CASSLEWPPPGSYEQYF. The CDR3 nucleotides are TGCGCCAGCAGCCTCGAATGGCCCCCCCCGGGGTCCTACGAGCAGTACTTC.

This clone was recorded once. The J gene is TRBJ1-3, the V gene TRBV16, with a tentative D call TRBD1 (6 bases). CDR1 and CDR2 (germline): KGHSY, FQNENV. The V gene lost 4 bases and the J gene lost 0 bases, with 16 bases spanning the gap. This CDR3 comprises 17 residues. The CDR3 reads CASSLRDTGSSGNTIYF. In DNA form, the CDR3 reads TGTGCCAGCAGCCTCCGGGACACCGGGTCCTCTGGAAACACCATATATTTT. Combining the CDR3 with reference TRBV16 and TRBJ1-3 gives the whole variable domain GEEVAQTPKHLVRGEGQKAKLYCAPIKGHSYVFWYQQVLKNEFKFLISFQNENVFDETGMPKERFSAKCLPNSPCSLEIQATKLEDSAVYFCASSLRDTGSSGNTIYFGEGSWLTVV.

The rearrangement uses TRBV11-2 and TRBJ2-7; 8 nucleotides align to TRBD2. CDR1 is SGHAT, CDR2 FQNNGV, per germline. The CDR3 loop spans 16 amino acids. V was pared by 1 base and J by 7 bases, with 12 bases of the junction left unmatched. CDR3 DNA sequence: TGTGCCAGCAGCTTAGGAAGGGCTAGCGGGTTTCGTGAGCAGTACGTC. As protein: CASSLGRASGFREQYV.

The rearrangement links TRBV6-5 to TRBJ2-7, with no clear D. Germline-derived CDR1 and CDR2 are MNHEY and SVGAGI. CDR3 size: 12 residues. V was trimmed by 5 bases and J by 4 bases, leaving 9 bases between them. The DNA of the CDR3 is TGTGCCAGCAGTAGAGAGTGGTACGAGCAGTACGTC. Its translation: CASSREWYEQYV.

The V call is TRBV7-8, the J call TRBJ2-3; 12 bases align to TRBD2. V shed 4 bases and J 5 bases; nucleotides not matched to a gene: 7. The CDR3 spans 16 residues. In germline, CDR1 is SGHVS, CDR2 FQNEAQ. This chain's CDR3 is CASSSSSGLAGDTQYF. In DNA, the CDR3 is TGTGCCAGCAGCTCCTCCTCGGGACTAGCGGGAGATACGCAGTATTTT.

The count of this clone is one. This chain uses TRBV5-1 with TRBJ2-3; a possible D gene is TRBD2 (5 bases). Germline lookup yields CDR1 SGHRS and CDR2 YFSETQ. Deletions cut 5 bases from V and 1 base from J, with 8 bases between. The CDR3 consists of 13 residues. CDR3 region: CASRTSGTDTQYF. CDR3 DNA: TGCGCCAGCAGAACTAGTGGCACAGATACGCAGTATTTT.

The chain has TRBV5-6 and TRBJ1-2; 8 nucleotides align to TRBD1. Losses at the gene ends were 6 bases for V and 4 bases for J; bases not matched to a gene: 5. The CDR3 loop spans 13 amino acids. Germline assignment: CDR1 SGHDT and CDR2 YYEEEE. CDR3 amino acids: CASTEGTGYGYTF. In DNA, the CDR3 is TGTGCCAGCACCGAAGGGACAGGCTATGGCTACACCTTC.

The chain is built from TRBV10-3 and TRBJ1-5, with 7 bases identical to TRBD1. The CDR3 is made up of 14 amino acids. After removal of 0 bases from V and 5 bases from J, the junction contained 1 base not matched to a gene. From germline, CDR1 is ENHRY and CDR2 SYGVKD. CDR3 coding DNA: TGTGCCATCAGTGAGTCAGGGGGCGATCAGCCCCAGCATTTT. It translates to CAISESGGDQPQHF.